Below, one T cell receptor beta chain is given with its context. This CDR3 is built from 15 residues. The germline CDR1 and CDR2 sequences are SGHTA and FQGTGA. V lost 5 bases and J lost 3; bases outside the gene matches: 5. This record comes from a study of cytomegalovirus exposure and HLA in healthy donors. On the study more broadly: Roughly 85 million unique TCRs from HLA-typed donors were held in an early release of data.

Primers included in the PCR were 60 Vbeta and 13 Jbeta primers. This table comes from immunoSEQ multiplex PCR, and its TCRdb copy is limited to in-frame clones, with some not included. The listing records 80,000 or so clones. The source of this sequence is a man aged 45-65 years in good health and CMV-seropositive. The chain couples TRBV7-3 to TRBJ1-2; 11 bases agree with TRBD1. Sequences were obtained from PBMCs. The CDR3 region has the DNA TGTGCCAGCAGCACTACGGGACAGGGGGACTATGGCTACACCTTC. It specifies CASSTTGQGDYGYTF.